This paragraph covers one TCR beta chain sequence. This clone was seen only once. The antigen it binds to is not known. It has no much larger one-base neighbor in the sample; base qualities were not kept. These data are taken from a study of shared clonotypes between healthy human individuals (dated by TCRdb to the early 2020s). Study-wide context: The cohort included a few men and a couple of women between 18 and 49 years of age. For each donor, three plates each were used for CD4 naive and CD4 memory, two plates were used for CD8 naive, and one plate was used for CD8 memory. The study deeply sequenced blood TCR repertoires of five healthy adults to estimate repertoire size and the extent of clonotype sharing between individuals. Different laboratories and diverse techniques were used to prepare libraries and sequence TCR repertoires, to increase sequencing depth and limit assay-specific biases. Each donor's leukapheresis produced roughly between about 0.9 and 9.5 billion PBMCs.

The donors were healthy, HIV-negative adults who had no recently reported acute infections or vaccinations. Only Caucasian adults living in Nashville, Tennessee, USA were represented among the donors. CD4+ T cells were enriched through magnetic negative selection, after which naive cells were positively selected on CD45RA and the remaining negative fraction served as the memory subset. After blood collection by leukapheresis, PBMCs were isolated using Ficoll-Histopaque density gradient centrifugation and then cryopreserved in the vapor phase of liquid nitrogen. Analytical flow cytometry was used to check the purity and quantity of each magnetically sorted T cell population. Genomic DNA was isolated from each sorted fraction and quantified by UV absorbance on a Nanodrop 2000c. V lost 5 bases and J lost 1 base; the stretch between them is 11 bases long. CDR1 and CDR2, per the germline V gene (reference sequence), are LNHDA and SQIVND. There are 14 amino acids in the CDR3, from cysteine to phenylalanine inclusive. Of the read, only the CDR3 DNA is kept; its 42 bases are in frame from base 1.

Using the deep immunoSEQ assay, TCR CDR3 regions were amplified from genomic DNA by multiplex PCR. Genomic DNA extracted from each cell subset was distributed evenly over all wells of several immunoSEQ 96-well plates, and each plate served as one replicate. For sorted subsets, approximately 200 ng of genomic DNA, equivalent to roughly 30,000 T cell genomes, went into each replicate PCR. The purified libraries were quantified using a Qubit 3.0 fluorometer, sized with a Bioanalyzer 2100, and then quantified again using the KAPA Library Quantification kit. Every immunoSEQ 96-well plate was sequenced on a separate single-read 150-cycle Illumina NextSeq 550 flow cell. Processing in the source paper ran as follows. Because the immunoSEQ output held only junctional sequences and lacked quality scores, the filtering could not match the filtering applied to full-length reads. To assign V/J genes and CDR3, sequences were annotated against IMGT germline references using PyIR, a Python wrapper for IgBLAST v1.9. Any read was removed if the V/J assignment was weak (E-value above 1e-6), the CDR3 was missing, or the read contained stop codons, out-of-frame junctions, or ambiguous translated residues. V3J clonotypes were defined by identical inferred V gene, J gene, and CDR3 amino acid sequence. The percentage overlap between two repertoires was calculated by dividing the number of shared unique clonotypes by the size of the smaller repertoire. Three approaches were used to assess repertoire richness: RTK rarefaction, the Chao1 estimator, and Recon v2.1 estimates of unobserved clonotypes. OLGA was used to compute generation probabilities for all TCRbeta clonotypes that the gDNA method yielded from several donors. In its TCRdb copy, this immuneACCESS table keeps in-frame sequences only and misses some clones. Where compared with another copy, unresolved V genes explain less than half of these, and the others have no known cause. The DNA gave D and trimming, while V, J and clone size come from that table. For this sample there are roughly 1,000,000 clones; 75% to 85% appear just once. The ten top clones hold 0.4% to 0.55% of the sample.

Results and caveats for the whole study, not just this receptor: Pairwise subsampling led to the expectation that sequencing depth would affect the degree of clonotype sharing among donors. Clonotypes shared by all four sorted-subset donors showed higher generation probabilities than non-shared clonotypes. Sampling was restricted to blood, and TCR repertoires in tissue are likely to differ from TCR repertoires in blood. Because the study included only a small number of donors, the genetic and exposure-history diversity represented was limited. Sharing across a handful of donors was observed for about 5% of naive CD4, around 3.5% of naive CD8, about 2.3% of memory CD4, and approximately 0.41% of memory CD8 clonotypes. Naive subsets generally had larger estimated clonotype richness than memory subsets. Incomplete sequencing was indicated by rarefaction of sorted-subset datasets, despite the large sequencing depth.

Recombination joined TRBV19 with TRBJ2-5; the D assignment is uncertain and may be TRBD1 or TRBD2, with 5 bases supporting each. The sequence was obtained from a man between 18 and 29 years old in good health. Some clones in this sample may be carry-over from other donors' samples. Sequenced: memory CD4+ T cells from PBMCs. The cell subset or site label for this specimen denotes: CD45RA-negative fraction. The bases are TGTGCCAGTAGTCTTAGGGACGGCCAAGAGACCCAGTACTTC. Translated, this gives CASSLRDGQETQYF.